This T cell receptor (beta chain) is from a study of cytomegalovirus exposure and HLA in healthy donors. Study observations and caveats: The authors assumed roughly uniform sequencing depth across donors for presence/absence analyses. Reportedly, a later analysis found an Asian-associated ancestry cluster had fewer N-insertions than the approximately 700-donor mean.

There are 11 residues in the CDR3. V was pared by 5 bases and J by 13 bases, with 14 bases between. Germline CDR1 SGHVS, CDR2 FQNEAQ. In the case of this clone: Its target is unknown.

Primers for the PCR totalled 60 Vbeta and 13 Jbeta. Sequencing used immunoSEQ multiplex PCR; TCRdb keeps in-frame clones, though not all of them. Of about 130,000 clones listed, roughly 75% are singletons. The rearrangement uses TRBV7-8 and TRBJ2-5; TRBD2 might be the D (6 bases). The origin of this receptor is a man aged 30 to 45 in good health and CMV-seronegative. Sequenced material: PBMCs. CDR3 amino acids: CASSQGAGSYF. CDR3 nucleotides: TGTGCCAGCAGCCAAGGGGCGGGGTCGTACTTC.